This entry describes one T cell receptor beta chain. This clonotype was recorded many times. This clone's antigen is unknown. With a much larger clone just one base away, this may be a read error. This entry comes from a study of esophageal squamous cell carcinoma under preoperative chemotherapy (dated by TCRdb to 2017 to 2018). Background for the entire study: The study profiled TCR repertoires of both peripheral blood T cells and tumor-infiltrating lymphocytes. A handful of patients with primary esophageal squamous cell carcinoma made up the cohort. Repertoires from samples obtained before paclitaxel-nedaplatin therapy were compared with repertoires from samples obtained after paclitaxel-nedaplatin therapy. The study examined the effect of paclitaxel-nedaplatin chemotherapy on T-cell receptor repertoires in patients with esophageal squamous cell carcinoma. Overall results and qualifications from the work: After chemotherapy, TCR diversity rose significantly in peripheral T cells, but this increase was not seen in tumor-infiltrating lymphocytes. Post-treatment tumor-infiltrating lymphocytes appeared to be derived in part from peripheral T cells migrating into the tumor, rather than solely from local clonal changes. The cohort was small, with only a few patients with esophageal squamous cell carcinoma analyzed. Paclitaxel-nedaplatin therapy induced immediate and substantial clonotype frequency changes, with contraction more likely among abundant clones than amplification.

Library method: PCR. Data came from a HiSeq X Ten. TCR repertoires were characterized by high-throughput sequencing. Using fastp at Q25 and MiXCR, TCRdb reprocessed the public reads and kept productive beta chains. Rows merge per CDR3 protein into single entries with the most common DNA and genes. For this sample the table gives 30,000 to 35,000 distinct CDR3 sequences, of which around 50% were detected only once. The ten largest clones capture 23% of the sample. What this sample's time point label stands for: after preoperative PTX-NDP chemotherapy. Paclitaxel-nedaplatin was administered to patients as preoperative chemotherapy before surgery. Including the terminal cysteine and phenylalanine, the CDR3 comprises 16 residues. Only the CDR3 DNA stays, 48 bases, in frame from base 1. Clipping removes 4 bases from V and 11 bases from J, with 12 as the unmatched junction base count. For CDR1 and CDR2, the germline V gene (reference sequence) lists LNHDA and SQIVND.

This chain joins TRBV19 to TRBJ2-5; TRBD2 lines up with 14 middle nucleotides. This specimen was collected from a patient given preoperative chemotherapy. This clonotype was sampled from a human donor with esophageal squamous cell carcinoma. The donor label of this sample is uncertain. The DNA is TGTGCCAGTAGTAAAAGACTAGCGGGGGGGCTGAATGAGCAGTACTTC. This sequence encodes CASSKRLAGGLNEQYF.